The 31 T cell receptor beta chains in this list originate from one sample, sequenced in a study of T cells in Graves' hyperthyroidism and ophthalmopathy. Amplification of TCR beta CDR3 regions used RNA as the template. During a first-round RT-PCR of the TCR CDR3, the HTBI primer set was used. MiXCR, run by TCRdb on the multiplex PCR reads, gives a single entry per CDR3 protein. The sample carries over 650,000 distinct CDR3 sequences, 16% recorded once. The sequenced material came from blood. All receptors come from a man between 18 and 29 years old with Graves' hyperthyroidism.

This clonotype was recorded many times. As DNA, the CDR3 is TGTGCCAGCAGCCTCCTGGGGGGAAACAATGAGCAGTTCTTC. It translates to CASSLLGGNNEQFF. The V gene is TRBV12-3 or TRBV12-4, the J gene TRBJ2-1; possibly TRBD2 for D (6 bases). V shed 6 bases and J shed 5 bases, with 14 bases lying between them. The CDR3 consists of 14 residues.

This clonotype has just a few counts. The gene calls are TRBV20-1 and TRBJ2-3, with D unresolved. The CDR3 spans 15 residues. V lost 5 bases to trimming and J lost 4 bases, with 19 bases between them. The germline V gene has CDR1 DFQATT and CDR2 SNEGSKA (reference sequence). The CDR3 coding sequence is TGCAGTGCTCCGCCGCCCTTGCGAGGTGCAGATACGCAGTATTTT. It translates to CSAPPPLRGADTQYF.

This chain uses TRBV12-3 or TRBV12-4 with TRBJ1-1; D not resolved. Trimming took off 4 bases at V and 5 bases at J, with 17 bases between the two ends. The CDR3 is made up of 15 amino acids. The CDR3 nucleotides are TGTGCCAGCAGTTCCCATCTTCCGTCGGGGACTGAAGCTTTCTTT. Its translation: CASSSHLPSGTEAFF.

This clonotype came up a few times. The chain couples TRBV24-1 to TRBJ2-2, with D perhaps TRBD1 (6 bases). This CDR3 spans 14 amino acids. V was clipped by 7 bases and J by 6 bases, with 14 bases between them. Per the germline V gene, CDR1 is KGHDR and CDR2 is SFDVKD. This chain's CDR3 is CATSEQGLAGELFF. The CDR3 DNA is TGTGCCACCAGCGAACAGGGTTTGGCCGGGGAGCTGTTTTTT.

This clonotype was observed at least ten times. This chain joins TRBV6-1 and TRBJ1-1; tentative D call: TRBD1 (6 bases). This CDR3 has 15 amino acids. V was clipped by 6 bases and J by 2 bases, with 16 bases between them. Germline CDR1 reads MNHNS; CDR2 reads SASEGT. The CDR3 sequence is CASRLPGQTNTEAFF. CDR3 nucleotide sequence: TGTGCCAGCAGATTACCGGGACAAACAAACACTGAAGCTTTCTTT.

This chain uses TRBV29-1 with TRBJ1-3; D is uncertain. V was trimmed by 4 bases and J by 2 bases, leaving 12 bases between them. The germline V gene encodes CDR1 SQVTM and CDR2 ANQGSEA. This CDR3 contains 14 residues. The CDR3 is CSVAVDAAGNTIYF. For the CDR3, the DNA is TGCAGCGTTGCAGTGGATGCGGCTGGAAACACCATATATTTT. The full variable domain, with the rest looked up from reference TRBV29-1 and TRBJ1-3, is SAVISQKPSRDICQRGTSLTIQCQVDSQVTMMFWYRQQPGQSLTLIATANQGSEATYESGFVIDKFPISRPNLTFSTLTVSNMSPEDSSIYLCSVAVDAAGNTIYFGEGSWLTVV.

J is TRBJ2-5 and V is TRBV19; D could derive from TRBD1 or TRBD2 (5 bases each). Trimming left V 2 bases short and J 2 bases short, with 9 bases between. This CDR3 contains 14 residues. Per the germline V gene, CDR1 is LNHDA and CDR2 is SQIVND (reference sequence). For the CDR3, the DNA is TGTGCCAGTAGTATATGGGGGAATCAAGAGACCCAGTACTTC. Translated: CASSIWGNQETQYF.

The chain carries TRBV3-1 and TRBJ2-5, with unresolved D. Germline V CDR1 and CDR2: LGHDT, YNNKEL (reference sequence). The CDR3 is 16 amino acids. The V end lost 0 bases, the J end lost 4 bases, and 15 bases lay between the germline ends. CDR3 in amino acids: CASSQEGSAVSETQYF. The CDR3 DNA sequence: TGTGCCAGCAGCCAAGAGGGCTCGGCAGTGTCAGAGACCCAGTACTTC.

The sample holds a few counts of this clonotype. A much larger clone lies one base from this, so it may be a read error. The chain links TRBV11-2 to TRBJ2-3; 9 nucleotides agree with TRBD2. The CDR3 is 14 residues long. Germline lookup yields CDR1 SGHAT and CDR2 FQNNGV. In DNA, the CDR3 is TGTGCCAGCAGCATTAGACTAGCGGCAGATACGCCGTATTTT. Amino acids: CASSIRLAADTPYF.

The rearrangement links TRBV5-1 to TRBJ2-7, with 7 bases lining up with TRBD1. The V gene's germline CDR1 is SGHRS and CDR2 YFSETQ. The CDR3 length is 16 residues. V shed 3 bases, J shed 1 base, and the junction held 10 bases outside the gene matches. DNA for the CDR3: TGCGCCAGCAGCTCCGACAGGGAAAGGGTTTCCTACGAGCAGTACTTC. Its protein product is CASSSDRERVSYEQYF.

This clonotype was observed at least ten times. The chain is built from TRBV5-1 and TRBJ2-3; 11 nucleotides line up with TRBD2. Germline CDR1 and CDR2: SGHRS and YFSETQ. CDR3 size: 16 residues. V gave up 5 bases and J gave up 2 bases; unmatched junction bases: 7. The CDR3 DNA reads TGCGCCAGCAGTCTAGCGGGAGGCTCCCACACAGATACGCAGTATTTT. It codes for CASSLAGGSHTDTQYF.

This clonotype was found many times. This sequence joins TRBV27 and TRBJ1-1, with D unresolved. CDR3 size: 14 residues. V lost 7 bases and J lost 1, with 13 bases in between. CDR1 MNHEY and CDR2 SMNVEV come from the germline V gene (reference sequence). The CDR3 region has the DNA TGTGCCAGCACCCCCTTCGGCAAGAACACTGAAGCTTTCTTT. Amino acids: CASTPFGKNTEAFF.

This clonotype was recorded a few times. The chain recombines TRBV6-1 with TRBJ1-5; no clear D. The V end was cut by 8 bases, the J end by 2 bases, with 7 bases between. Per germline, CDR1 MNHNS and CDR2 SASEGT. This CDR3 comprises 12 residues. The CDR3 nucleotides are TGTGCCAGCGGGGTCGGCAATCAGCCCCAGCATTTT. Translating gives CASGVGNQPQHF.

The V gene is TRBV5-1, the J gene TRBJ2-1, with 8 bases fitting TRBD1. This CDR3 has 15 amino acids. The trim removed 4 bases at V and 7 bases at J, leaving 10 bases unmatched. From germline, CDR1 is SGHRS and CDR2 YFSETQ. The CDR3 nucleotides read TGCGCCAGCAGCCCCAACGGACAGGGCGAAAATGAGCAGTTCTTC. It encodes CASSPNGQGENEQFF.

V gene TRBV28 combines with J gene TRBJ2-1; 12 bases are a match to TRBD2. CDR1 and CDR2 from the germline V gene are MDHEN and SYDVKM. The CDR3 is 15 amino acids. With 3 bases clipped from V and 10 bases from J, the junction kept 7 bases outside the gene matches. In nucleotides, the CDR3 is TGTGCCAGCAGTTTGCTAGCGGGAGGGCCATGGGAGCAGTTCTTC. Translating gives CASSLLAGGPWEQFF.

The sample holds a few counts of this clonotype. The chain has TRBV7-3 and TRBJ1-3; no clear D. This CDR3 region has 15 residues. V dropped 1 base and J dropped 0 bases, with 7 bases sitting between them. Looked up from germline, CDR1 is SGHTA and CDR2 is FQGTGA. CDR3 residues: CASSLRGFSGNTIYF. Written as DNA, the CDR3 is TGTGCCAGCAGCTTAAGAGGGTTCTCTGGAAACACCATATATTTT.

V gene TRBV5-6 combines with J gene TRBJ2-7; 7 nucleotides agree with TRBD2. The CDR3 length is 15 residues. In germline, CDR1 is SGHDT, CDR2 YYEEEE. The V and J ends lost 6 bases and 4 bases, in that order; junction bases with no gene match: 13. The CDR3 bases are TGTGCCAGCACGACGCGACTAGCAGGATCGTACGAGCAGTACTTC. This encodes CASTTRLAGSYEQYF.

V gene TRBV5-6 combines with J gene TRBJ1-2; D is possibly TRBD1 (6 bases). The CDR3 has 12 residues. V dropped 2 bases and J dropped 7 bases, with 9 bases sitting between them. Germline CDR1 reads SGHDT; CDR2 reads YYEEEE. The CDR3 loop is CASSLWGAGYTF. The CDR3 DNA is TGTGCCAGCAGCTTATGGGGGGCTGGCTACACCTTC.

This clonotype was seen many times. The chain joins TRBV27 to TRBJ2-5, with D perhaps matching TRBD2 (6 bases). Germline V gives CDR1 MNHEY, CDR2 SMNVEV (reference sequence). Trimming removed 11 bases from V and 9 bases from J, with 10 bases in between. The length of the CDR3 is 9 residues. The CDR3 region has the DNA TGTGCCCCTGGCGGGGCCCAGTACTTC. Encoded protein: CAPGGAQYF.

This clonotype has more than one count but fewer than ten. At one end, the junction sequence differs from germline, possibly due to a read error. The rearrangement uses TRBV20-1 and TRBJ2-1; D might be TRBD1 or TRBD2, each matching 5 bases. CDR1 DFQATT and CDR2 SNEGSKA come from the germline V gene (reference sequence). The CDR3 is made up of 14 amino acids. CDR3 sequence reads: CSAQTGAIYDEQFF. The CDR3 nucleotides are TGCAGTGCGCAGACCGGGGCGATCTACGATGAGCAGTTCTTC.

The chain joins TRBV19 to TRBJ1-1; D is ambiguous. V shed 3 bases and J shed 11 bases, with 16 bases lying between them. CDR3 size: 13 residues. Germline CDR1 is LNHDA and CDR2 is SQIVND (reference sequence). CDR3 nucleotides: TGTGCCAGTAGTATCGGGAAGGAAGTTTCCGCTTTCTTT. Translation: CASSIGKEVSAFF. Looking up the rest from reference TRBV19 and TRBJ1-1 gives the full variable domain: DGGITQSPKYLFRKEGQNVTLSCEQNLNHDAMYWYRQDPGQGLRLIYYSQIVNDFQKGDIAEGYSVSREKKESFPLTVTSAQKNPTAFYLCASSIGKEVSAFFGQGTRLTVV.

This clonotype has ten or more counts. The V and J genes are TRBV20-1 and TRBJ2-3, with D possibly being TRBD1 or TRBD2 (5 bases each). The V and J ends lost 4 bases and 4 bases respectively, with 24 bases between them. This CDR3 has 17 amino acids. CDR1 is DFQATT, CDR2 SNEGSKA, per germline (reference sequence). CDR3 region: CSATTPGTQFVSDTQYF. CDR3 DNA sequence: TGCAGTGCTACAACCCCAGGGACCCAATTCGTCTCAGATACGCAGTATTTT.

The V gene is TRBV20-1, the J gene TRBJ2-1, with D possibly TRBD2 on 6 matching bases. V gave up 0 bases and J gave up 5 bases, with 20 bases separating them. Germline assignment: CDR1 DFQATT and CDR2 SNEGSKA (reference sequence). The CDR3 runs to 17 residues. CDR3: CSARDPGERRVDNEQFF. CDR3 coding DNA: TGCAGTGCTAGAGATCCTGGGGAGAGGAGGGTAGACAATGAGCAGTTCTTC.

The chain combines TRBV29-1 with TRBJ2-7; 15 bases map to TRBD2. Germline V lookup: CDR1 SQVTM, CDR2 ANQGSEA. Losses at the gene ends were 5 bases for V and 0 bases for J; bases not matched to a gene: 2. CDR3 size: 15 residues. The CDR3 DNA reads TGCAGCGTTTGGACTAGCGGGAGGGCCTCCTACGAGCAGTACTTC. Encoded protein: CSVWTSGRASYEQYF.

This clonotype was picked up many times. The chain has TRBV11-2 and TRBJ2-1; D is ambiguous. The CDR3 is made up of 15 amino acids. Trimming took off 0 bases at V and 2 bases at J, with 8 bases between the two ends. The germline V gene encodes CDR1 SGHAT and CDR2 FQNNGV. For the CDR3, the DNA is TGTGCCAGCAGCTTAGAGGTTCTGACCTACAATGAGCAGTTCTTC. This sequence encodes CASSLEVLTYNEQFF.

This clonotype was seen a handful of times. The CDR3 region has the DNA TGTGCCATCAGTGGCATCTCGGGCGCAGCCTACGAGCAGTACTTC. It encodes CAISGISGAAYEQYF. This sequence joins TRBV10-3 and TRBJ2-7, with unresolved D. The germline V gene has CDR1 ENHRY and CDR2 SYGVKD. This CDR3 comprises 15 residues. Trimming stripped 4 bases from V and 2 bases from J, with 15 bases between.

The sample holds many counts of this clonotype. The rearrangement joins TRBV20-1 to TRBJ2-7; 8 nucleotides match TRBD1. The CDR3 covers 14 residues. After removal of 5 bases from V and 4 bases from J, the junction contained 10 bases not matched to a gene. Germline V lookup: CDR1 DFQATT, CDR2 SNEGSKA (reference sequence). The CDR3 DNA reads TGCAGTGCTGGGACAGGCGGGGCTATATACGAGCAGTACTTC. This sequence encodes CSAGTGGAIYEQYF.

This clonotype was seen at least ten times. CDR3 DNA sequence: TGTGCCAGCAGCCCCACTCCAGCAGGGAACGGCTACACCTTC. Encoded protein: CASSPTPAGNGYTF. The chain couples TRBV7-6 to TRBJ1-2, with D maybe TRBD1 (5 bases). Trimming pared 5 bases from V and 8 bases from J, leaving 18 bases between. CDR1 is SGHVS, CDR2 FNYEAQ, per germline. This CDR3 is built from 14 residues. Full variable domain (missing parts from reference TRBV7-6 and TRBJ1-2): GAGVSQSPRYKVTKRGQDVALRCDPISGHVSLYWYRQALGQGPEFLTYFNYEAQQDKSGLPNDRFSAERPEGSISTLTIQRTEQRDSAMYRCASSPTPAGNGYTFGSGTRLTVV.

This clonotype occurred many times. The J gene is TRBJ2-3, the V gene TRBV5-5; 13 bases are a match to TRBD2. The ends lost 4 bases at V and 7 bases at J; junction bases unmatched: 15. This CDR3 contains 18 residues. The germline gives CDR1 SGHKS, CDR2 YYEKEE (reference sequence). The CDR3 loop reads CASSRTSGRAAPVYTQYF. The CDR3 DNA sequence: TGTGCCAGCAGCCGGACTAGCGGGAGAGCCGCCCCAGTATATACGCAGTATTTT. Using reference TRBV5-5 and TRBJ2-3 for the parts outside the CDR3, the full variable domain is DAGVTQSPTHLIKTRGQQVTLRCSPISGHKSVSWYQQVLGQGPQFIFQYYEKEERGRGNFPDRFSARQFPNYSSELNVNALLLGDSALYLCASSRTSGRAAPVYTQYFGPGTRLTVL.

The chain links TRBV30 to TRBJ1-1, with D unresolved. The V end was cut by 1 base, the J end by 6 bases, with 12 bases between. Germline V lookup: CDR1 GTSNPN, CDR2 SVGIG (reference sequence). The CDR3 extends over 13 amino acids. This chain's CDR3 is CAWSADGYPEAFF. The CDR3 coding sequence is TGTGCCTGGAGTGCCGACGGGTATCCTGAAGCTTTCTTT.

This clonotype was seen a handful of times. V usage is TRBV6-2 or TRBV6-3 and J usage is TRBJ2-3; D may be TRBD2 (6 bases). V lost 7 bases to trimming and J lost 4 bases, with 24 bases between them. Germline V lookup: CDR1 MNHEY, CDR2 SVGEGT. This CDR3 comprises 17 residues. The CDR3 here is CASTHSLAVPLPDTQYF. The CDR3 DNA is TGTGCCAGCACACACTCGTTAGCGGTTCCACTCCCAGATACGCAGTATTTT.